The clone carrying this TCR beta chain was recorded only once. Its specificity is unknown. Germline V lookup: CDR1 MNHNS, CDR2 SASEGT. The CDR3 spans 14 residues. Trimming took 8 bases from V and 5 from J; bases not matched to a gene: 11. The data are from a study of shared clonotypes between healthy human individuals. The protocol was immunoSEQ multiplex PCR, while the TCRdb copy is restricted to in-frame clones and leaves out a portion. The sample holds 2 million to 3 million clones, over 85% seen once. Study results and limitations: A generally larger estimated richness was seen in naive subsets than in memory subsets.

The rearrangement uses TRBV6-1 and TRBJ1-1; TRBD1 aligns across 7 bases. The sample was naive CD4+ T cells from PBMCs. Subset specified: CD45RA+ positively selected. The TCR originated in a man between 18 and 29 years old in good health. Some clones in this sample may be carry-over from other donors' samples. The CDR3 loop reads CASSRQGRWTEAFF. CDR3 coding DNA: TGTGCCAGCTCCCGACAGGGAAGGTGGACTGAAGCTTTCTTT.